A selection of T cell receptor beta chains follows, all from one sample in a study of T cells in Graves' hyperthyroidism and ophthalmopathy. A single record per CDR3 protein comes from TCRdb applying MiXCR to the multiplex PCR reads. Among about 520,000 distinct CDR3 sequences listed, more than 20% were seen once. Sequencing was done on a sample of blood. These TCRs come from a man aged 18 to 30 with Graves' hyperthyroidism. Both conserved end residues are part of each CDR3. D genes are given only for firm matches. The size entry is marked missing in some rows and otherwise reads once, few, many or a size class.

>NA|14|TRBJ2-7|many|TRBV29-1
CSVQEGVDSYEQYF
TGCAGCGTGCAAGAGGGGGTCGACTCCTACGAGCAGTACTTC
>NA|14|TRBJ1-1|many|TRBV27
CASSPRTLNTEAFF
TGTGCCAGCAGTCCGAGGACACTGAACACTGAAGCTTTCTTT
>NA|12|TRBJ2-3|many|TRBV28
CASGGYTDTQYF
TGTGCCAGCGGGGGGTACACAGATACGCAGTATTTT
>NA|14|TRBJ2-7|many|TRBV5-1
CASSFIVGSYEQYF
TGCGCCAGCAGCTTTATAGTAGGGAGCTACGAGCAGTACTTC
>NA|15|TRBJ2-2|few|TRBV5-1
CASSLWADNTGELFF
TGCGCCAGCAGCTTGTGGGCCGATAACACCGGGGAGCTGTTTTTT
>TRBD2|16|TRBJ2-7|NA|TRBV20-1
CSASPRLAGVLYEQYF
TGCAGTGCCTCACCCCGACTAGCGGGGGTCCTCTACGAGCAGTACTTC
>TRBD2|20|TRBJ2-2|many|TRBV7-6
CASSLLRGAGTSLKTGELFF
TGTGCCAGCAGCTTATTAAGAGGGGCCGGGACTAGCTTAAAGACCGGGGAGCTGTTTTTT
>NA|13|TRBJ2-6|many|TRBV12-3/TRBV12-4
CASMLSGANVLTF
TGTGCCAGCATGCTATCCGGGGCCAACGTCCTGACTTTC
>NA|13|TRBJ1-1|many|TRBV24-1
CATSDFGNTEAFF
TGTGCCACCAGTGATTTCGGAAACACTGAAGCTTTCTTT
>NA|15|TRBJ1-1|NA|TRBV6-2/TRBV6-3
CASTSFGAGNTEAFF
TGTGCCAGCACCTCCTTTGGCGCAGGGAACACTGAAGCTTTCTTT
>NA|14|TRBJ2-7|few|TRBV20-1
CSASGLVERGEQYF
TGCAGTGCTAGTGGCCTAGTGGAGAGGGGCGAGCAGTACTTC
>TRBD2|15|TRBJ2-7|many|TRBV20-1
CSATPRVAGGYEQYF
TGCAGTGCTACCCCTAGGGTAGCGGGGGGCTACGAGCAGTACTTC
>TRBD2|15|TRBJ2-5|few|TRBV11-3
CASSSSGGAWETQYF
TGTGCCAGCAGCTCGAGCGGGGGGGCCTGGGAGACCCAGTACTTC
>NA|14|TRBJ1-1|few|TRBV9
CASSLSPAGTEAFF
TGTGCCAGCAGCCTCTCTCCGGCGGGCACTGAAGCTTTCTTT
>TRBD1|14|TRBJ1-6|many|TRBV28
CASRTDRGSSPLHF
TGTGCCAGCAGGACGGACAGGGGAAGTTCACCCCTCCACTTT